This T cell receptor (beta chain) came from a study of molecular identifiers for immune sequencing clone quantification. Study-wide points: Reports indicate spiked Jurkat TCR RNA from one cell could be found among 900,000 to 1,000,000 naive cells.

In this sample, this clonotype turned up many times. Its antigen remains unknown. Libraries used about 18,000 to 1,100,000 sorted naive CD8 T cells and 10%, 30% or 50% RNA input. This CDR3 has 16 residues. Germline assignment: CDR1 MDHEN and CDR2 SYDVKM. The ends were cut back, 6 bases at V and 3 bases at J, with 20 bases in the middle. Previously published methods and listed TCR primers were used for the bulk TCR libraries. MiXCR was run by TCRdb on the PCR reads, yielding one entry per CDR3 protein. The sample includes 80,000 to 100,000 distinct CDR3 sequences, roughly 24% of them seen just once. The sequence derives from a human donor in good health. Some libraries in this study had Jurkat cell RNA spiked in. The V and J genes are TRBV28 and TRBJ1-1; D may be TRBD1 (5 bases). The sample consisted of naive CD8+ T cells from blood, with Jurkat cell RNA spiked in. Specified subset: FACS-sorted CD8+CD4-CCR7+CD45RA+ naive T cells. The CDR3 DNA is TGTGCCAGCAGCCCACCTCCAGGGATCGGGGACACTGAAGCTTTCTTT. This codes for CASSPPPGIGDTEAFF.